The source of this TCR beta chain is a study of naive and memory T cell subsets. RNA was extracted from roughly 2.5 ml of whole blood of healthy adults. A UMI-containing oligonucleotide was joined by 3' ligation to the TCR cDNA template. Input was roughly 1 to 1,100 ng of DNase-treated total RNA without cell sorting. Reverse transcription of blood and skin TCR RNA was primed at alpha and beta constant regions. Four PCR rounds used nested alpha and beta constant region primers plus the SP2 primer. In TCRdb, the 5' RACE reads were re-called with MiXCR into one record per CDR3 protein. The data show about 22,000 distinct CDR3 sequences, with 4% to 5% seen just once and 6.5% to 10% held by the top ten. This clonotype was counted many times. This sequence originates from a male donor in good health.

In DNA form, the CDR3 reads TGTGCCAGCAGTTCGAATCCGGGACAGGGGCGTTTGGAAGCTTTCTTT. Protein: CASSSNPGQGRLEAFF. J is TRBJ1-1 and V is TRBV6-2 or TRBV6-3; 10 bases are a match to TRBD1. V shed 4 bases and J 8 bases; nucleotides not matched to a gene: 13. The CDR3 consists of 16 residues. CDR1 MNHEY and CDR2 SVGEGT come from the germline V gene.